This T cell receptor (beta chain) was captured in a study of regulatory T cells in long-lasting Graves disease. Findings of the study overall: Lower TCR diversity was seen in persistent Graves' patients than in newly diagnosed ones.

Time point reported: persistent/refractory GD, antithyroid drugs over 5 years with positive TRAb. Making the TCR library involved RNA that had been extracted from PBMCs. The diagnosis of Graves' disease used American Thyroid Association guidelines. CDR1 is MNHNS and CDR2 is SASEGT in the germline V gene. This CDR3 contains 11 residues. Trimming cost V 6 bases and J 12 bases, with 12 bases left between them. Both iRepertoire HTBI primers and Arm-PCR of CDR3 regions were used to build the TCR beta libraries. TCRdb independently ran MiXCR on the multiplex PCR reads; one entry per CDR3 protein. The table has 600,000 to 800,000 distinct CDR3 sequences, about 32% seen once; the top ten hold 35% to 55%. Of note for this clonotype: What it binds is not known.

The genes are TRBV6-1 and TRBJ1-5, with D possibly TRBD1 on 5 matching bases. The clonotype was recovered from a female donor with Graves disease. Sample: peripheral blood mononuclear cells (PBMCs), taken when the disease was refractory, from a patient treated with antithyroid drugs. Here the CDR3 reads CASSEGQVQHF. CDR3 DNA: TGTGCCAGCAGCGAGGGGCAGGTCCAGCATTTT.